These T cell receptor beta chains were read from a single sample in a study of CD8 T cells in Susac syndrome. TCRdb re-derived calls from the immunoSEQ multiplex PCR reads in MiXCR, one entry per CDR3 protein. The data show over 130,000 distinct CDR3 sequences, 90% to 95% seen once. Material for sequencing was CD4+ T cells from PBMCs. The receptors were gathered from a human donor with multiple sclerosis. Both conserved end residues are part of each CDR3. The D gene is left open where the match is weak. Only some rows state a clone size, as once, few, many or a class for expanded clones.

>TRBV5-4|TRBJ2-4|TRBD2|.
CASSSGGKLAKNIQYF
TGTGCCAGCAGCTCGGGGGGGAAGCTAGCCAAAAACATTCAGTACTTC
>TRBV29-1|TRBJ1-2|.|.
CSVTGTNYGYTF
TGCAGCGTGACGGGTACTAACTATGGCTACACCTTC
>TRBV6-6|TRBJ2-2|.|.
CASSLPVSTGELFF
TGTGCCAGCAGCCTCCCCGTGAGCACCGGGGAGCTGTTTTTT
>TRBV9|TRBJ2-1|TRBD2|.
CASSVESGIYNEQFF
TGTGCCAGCAGCGTAGAAAGCGGGATCTACAATGAGCAGTTCTTC
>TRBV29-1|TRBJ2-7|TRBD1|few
CSVDGQGASYEQYF
TGCAGCGTTGATGGCCAGGGGGCCTCCTACGAGCAGTACTTC
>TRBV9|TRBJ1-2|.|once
CASSVDGGRPGYTF
TGTGCCAGCAGCGTAGATGGAGGGAGGCCTGGCTACACCTTC
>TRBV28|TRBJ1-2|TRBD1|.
CASRPTDRAHGYTF
TGTGCCAGCAGACCGACCGACAGGGCCCATGGCTACACCTTC
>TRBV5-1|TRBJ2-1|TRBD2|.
CASSLTGTSGFNEQFF
TGCGCCAGCAGCTTGACTGGGACTAGCGGATTCAATGAGCAGTTCTTC
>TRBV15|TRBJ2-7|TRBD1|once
CATSRAGTGSYEQYF
TGTGCCACCAGCAGGGCCGGGACAGGGAGCTACGAGCAGTACTTC
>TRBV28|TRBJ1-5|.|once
CASSFTRDQPQHF
TGTGCCAGCAGTTTCACCAGGGATCAGCCCCAGCATTTT
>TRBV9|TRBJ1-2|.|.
CASSPSLTNYGYTF
TGTGCCAGCAGCCCCTCCCTCACGAACTATGGCTACACCTTC
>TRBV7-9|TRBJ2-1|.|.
CASSLALVIYNEQFF
TGTGCCAGCAGCTTAGCGCTAGTGATCTACAATGAGCAGTTCTTC
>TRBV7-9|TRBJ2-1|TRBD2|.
CASSSRTSGRHEQFF
TGTGCCAGCAGCTCCCGGACTAGCGGGAGGCATGAGCAGTTCTTC
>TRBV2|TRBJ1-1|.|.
CASSAQRTEAFF
TGTGCCAGCAGTGCCCAGAGGACTGAAGCTTTCTTT
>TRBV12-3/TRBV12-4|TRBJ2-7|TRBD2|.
CASSLIRGEYEQYF
TGTGCCAGCAGTTTAATCCGGGGGGAGTACGAGCAGTACTTC
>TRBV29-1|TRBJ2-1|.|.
CSVAGRAYNEQFF
TGCAGCGTTGCAGGGAGAGCCTACAATGAGCAGTTCTTC
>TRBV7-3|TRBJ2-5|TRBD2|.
CASSPVGLAGFQETQYF
TGTGCCAGCAGCCCCGTGGGACTAGCGGGCTTCCAAGAGACCCAGTACTTC
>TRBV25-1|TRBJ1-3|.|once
CASSVPGGGNTIYF
TGTGCCAGCAGTGTTCCGGGGGGCGGAAACACCATATATTTT
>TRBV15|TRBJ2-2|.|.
CATSVSGEVANTGELFF
TGTGCCACCAGCGTTAGCGGAGAAGTCGCGAACACCGGGGAGCTGTTTTTT
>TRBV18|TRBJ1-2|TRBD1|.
CASSLQGAGYTF
TGTGCCAGCTCACTACAGGGGGCCGGCTACACCTTC
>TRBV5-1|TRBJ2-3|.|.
CASSLVRGNGTDTQYF
TGCGCCAGCAGCTTGGTCCGGGGAAATGGTACAGATACGCAGTATTTT
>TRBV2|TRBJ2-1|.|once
CASIIGGPYNEQFF
TGTGCCAGCATCATCGGCGGCCCCTACAATGAGCAGTTCTTC